A selection of T cell receptor beta chains follows, all from one sample in a study of T cell responses to AZD1222 COVID-19 vaccine. Profiling relied on immunoSEQ multiplex PCR, and the TCRdb table lists in-frame clones only, not all of them. The sample holds 95,000 to 100,000 clones, approximately 91% seen once. The sample consisted of peripheral blood, taken 28 days after the second AZD1222 dose. The receptors stem from an adult who received the AZD1222 COVID-19 vaccine. The CDR3 runs from the conserved cysteine through the conserved F or W. A D gene is named only where the DNA matches it firmly. Only some rows state a clone size, as once, few, many or a class for expanded clones.

v_call	j_call	d_call	clone_size	cdr3_aa	cdr3_nt
TRBV28	TRBJ1-1	TRBD1	.	CASRNRGSGSEAFF	TGTGCCAGCAGAAACAGGGGGAGTGGGAGTGAAGCTTTCTTT
TRBV27	TRBJ1-4	.	.	CASSPNNEKLFF	TGTGCCAGCAGTCCTAATAATGAAAAACTGTTTTTT
TRBV9	TRBJ2-2	.	.	CASSVRGAANTGELFF	TGTGCCAGCAGCGTACGGGGGGCAGCGAACACCGGGGAGCTGTTTTTT
TRBV5-4	TRBJ1-1	.	.	CASSLRNTEAFF	TGTGCCAGCAGCTTACGGAACACTGAAGCTTTCTTT
TRBV10-3	TRBJ1-2	TRBD1	.	CATVSGTGAIYGYTF	TGTGCCACCGTCTCCGGGACAGGGGCGATCTATGGCTACACCTTC
TRBV29-1	TRBJ1-5	.	.	CSIRTASNQPQHF	TGCAGCATTAGGACAGCTAGCAATCAGCCCCAGCATTTT
TRBV2	TRBJ1-5	.	.	CASRPGRGSNQPQHF	TGTGCCAGCAGACCGGGGAGGGGAAGCAATCAGCCCCAGCATTTT
TRBV7-9	TRBJ2-7	.	.	CASSLGPPSSYEQYF	TGTGCCAGCAGCTTAGGACCGCCGAGCTCCTACGAGCAGTACTTC
TRBV5-1	TRBJ1-1	TRBD1	.	CASSPGQGAGTEAFF	TGCGCCAGCAGCCCCGGACAGGGAGCAGGGACTGAAGCTTTCTTT
TRBV25-1	TRBJ1-2	.	few	CASGQSYGYTF	TGTGCGAGCGGACAGTCCTATGGCTACACCTTC
TRBV12-5	TRBJ1-4	.	once	CASGSQNPSQVATNEKLFF	TGTGCTAGTGGCTCCCAAAACCCCTCACAGGTTGCAACTAATGAAAAACTGTTTTTT
TRBV6-5	TRBJ2-6	.	.	CAIPSSGANVLTF	TGTGCCATTCCGAGCTCTGGGGCCAACGTCCTGACTTTC
TRBV11-1	TRBJ1-4	.	.	CASSLGTAEKLFF	TGTGCCAGCAGCCTGGGAACAGCCGAAAAACTGTTTTTT
TRBV6-5	TRBJ1-4	.	.	CASSRQRGENEKLFF	TGTGCCAGCAGTAGACAAAGGGGTGAGAATGAAAAACTGTTTTTT
TRBV4-2	TRBJ2-1	.	.	CASSQDAQRAPYNEQFF	TGTGCCAGCAGCCAAGATGCCCAGCGGGCCCCCTACAATGAGCAGTTCTTC
TRBV3-1/TRBV3-2	TRBJ1-1	.	.	CASSQEEMWNTEAFF	TGTGCCAGCAGCCAAGAGGAGATGTGGAACACTGAAGCTTTCTTT
TRBV2	TRBJ2-6	.	.	CASSEDSPGANVLTF	TGTGCCAGCAGTGAAGACTCGCCTGGGGCCAACGTCCTGACTTTC
TRBV12-3/TRBV12-4	TRBJ2-7	.	.	CASSLDTQYEQYF	TGTGCCAGCAGTTTAGATACACAATACGAGCAGTACTTC
TRBV6-6	TRBJ1-3	.	.	CASSPGPAAGNTIYF	TGTGCCAGCAGCCCTGGACCGGCTGCTGGAAACACCATATATTTT
TRBV6-1	TRBJ2-6	.	once	CASSEMGGLAGANVLTF	TGTGCCAGCAGTGAAATGGGGGGGCTTGCTGGGGCCAACGTCCTGACTTTC
TRBV2	TRBJ1-5	.	.	CASSVDHISNQPQHF	TGTGCCAGCAGTGTTGATCATATAAGCAATCAGCCCCAGCATTTT
TRBV9	TRBJ2-1	TRBD2	once	CASSVVGLAGGRDEQFF	TGTGCCAGCAGCGTAGTGGGACTAGCGGGAGGGAGGGATGAGCAGTTCTTC
TRBV7-2	TRBJ1-5	TRBD1	.	CASSFRQGGQPQHF	TGTGCCAGCAGCTTCCGACAGGGAGGTCAGCCCCAGCATTTT
TRBV6-5	TRBJ1-1	.	.	CASRPGGQTPEAFF	TGTGCCAGCAGGCCGGGGGGCCAGACCCCTGAAGCTTTCTTT
TRBV11-2	TRBJ1-2	.	.	CASSFGRVHGYTF	TGTGCCAGCAGCTTTGGTAGGGTTCATGGCTACACCTTC
TRBV4-1	TRBJ2-1	.	.	CASSHPPRGDEQFF	TGCGCCAGCAGCCATCCCCCTAGGGGCGATGAGCAGTTCTTC
TRBV28	TRBJ2-7	.	.	CASRKEVTYEQYF	TGTGCCAGCCGGAAAGAAGTTACCTACGAGCAGTACTTC
TRBV28	TRBJ1-2	.	.	CASSLFGGRAGYGYTF	TGTGCCAGCAGTTTGTTCGGGGGACGAGCTGGTTATGGCTACACCTTC
TRBV14	TRBJ2-3	.	.	CASSQSGEDTQYF	TGTGCCAGCAGCCAGTCGGGAGAAGATACGCAGTATTTT
TRBV15	TRBJ2-7	TRBD1	.	CATSVPGTGPSYEQYF	TGTGCCACCAGCGTTCCCGGGACAGGGCCATCCTACGAGCAGTACTTC
TRBV7-3	TRBJ2-3	.	.	CASSLFESTDTQYF	TGTGCCAGCAGCTTGTTCGAAAGCACAGATACGCAGTATTTT
TRBV5-1	TRBJ1-6	TRBD1	.	CASRRGQRDSPLHF	TGCGCCAGCCGACGGGGACAGAGAGATTCACCCCTCCACTTT
TRBV7-2	TRBJ2-2	.	few	CASSPEGLFTGELFF	TGTGCCAGCAGCCCCGAGGGGCTCTTCACCGGGGAGCTGTTTTTT
TRBV30	TRBJ1-3	TRBD1	.	CAWSSGGADGNTIYF	TGTGCCTGGAGTTCAGGGGGCGCGGATGGAAACACCATATATTTT
TRBV3-1/TRBV3-2	TRBJ1-2	.	.	CASSPGGSGYTF	TGTGCCAGCAGCCCCGGGGGTAGTGGCTACACCTTC
TRBV7-2	TRBJ2-4	TRBD1	.	CASSLAATGGGNIQYF	TGTGCCAGCAGCTTAGCGGCGACAGGGGGCGGAAACATTCAGTACTTC
TRBV6-2/TRBV6-3	TRBJ2-5	.	once	CASSYSIGRGYQETQYF	TGTGCCAGCAGTTACTCGATCGGGCGGGGCTACCAAGAGACCCAGTACTTC
TRBV2	TRBJ2-7	.	.	CASTLLYEQYF	TGTGCCAGCACTCTTCTCTACGAGCAGTACTTC
TRBV6-6	TRBJ1-1	.	.	CATRRTYMNTEAFF	TGTGCCACCCGAAGGACGTATATGAACACTGAAGCTTTCTTT
TRBV7-2	TRBJ2-2	TRBD2	.	CASSLPSGSLRGELFF	TGTGCCAGCAGCTTACCCAGCGGGAGTCTCCGGGGGGAGCTGTTTTTT
TRBV21-1	TRBJ1-1	.	few	CASSTKRIKEDGRGGPPTEAFF	TGTGCCAGCAGCACTAAAAGAATAAAAGAGGACGGAAGGGGGGGTCCCCCTACTGAAGCTTTCTTT
TRBV7-9	TRBJ2-7	.	.	CASSLVFLGQGYEQYF	TGTGCCAGCAGCTTAGTCTTCTTGGGGCAGGGGTACGAGCAGTACTTC
TRBV2	TRBJ2-5	.	.	CASSEALEGTQYF	TGTGCCAGCAGTGAAGCGCTTGAAGGGACCCAGTACTTC
TRBV30	TRBJ1-1	.	.	CAWSVGGWNTEAFF	TGTGCCTGGAGTGTCGGGGGCTGGAACACTGAAGCTTTCTTT
TRBV5-1	TRBJ1-4	.	.	CASSFGTAREKLFF	TGCGCCAGCAGCTTCGGGACGGCTCGTGAAAAACTGTTTTTT
TRBV27	TRBJ2-2	.	.	CASSFYRANTGELFF	TGTGCCAGCAGTTTTTACAGGGCGAACACCGGGGAGCTGTTTTTT
TRBV3-1/TRBV3-2	TRBJ2-7	TRBD2	.	CASSSPLAGSYEQYF	TGTGCCAGCAGCTCCCCTCTAGCGGGTTCCTACGAGCAGTACTTC
TRBV11-3	TRBJ1-2	.	.	CASSSRDGNYGYTF	TGTGCCAGCAGCTCTCGGGACGGCAACTATGGCTACACCTTC
TRBV28	TRBJ1-1	.	.	CASSFLVLNTEAFF	TGTGCCAGCAGTTTCCTGGTTTTGAACACTGAAGCTTTCTTT
TRBV18	TRBJ2-7	.	.	CASSRSGTLAGEQYF	TGTGCCAGCTCACGATCCGGGACCCTCGCGGGCGAGCAGTACTTC
TRBV7-6	TRBJ2-3	.	.	CASSQRGSTDTQYF	TGTGCCAGCAGCCAAAGGGGGAGCACAGATACGCAGTATTTT
TRBV10-3	TRBJ2-1	.	once	CAISVGNEQFF	TGTGCCATCAGTGTTGGGAATGAGCAGTTCTTC
TRBV19	TRBJ1-1	TRBD1	.	CASSIMGQGDTEAFF	TGTGCCAGTAGTATTATGGGGCAGGGGGACACTGAAGCTTTCTTT
TRBV4-1	TRBJ2-2	TRBD2	.	CASSPRESGSRELFF	TGCGCCAGCAGCCCCAGGGAGAGCGGGAGCCGGGAGCTGTTTTTT
TRBV28	TRBJ1-1	.	.	CASSLLATANTEAFF	TGTGCCAGCAGTTTACTAGCGACAGCTAACACTGAAGCTTTCTTT
TRBV9	TRBJ2-1	.	.	CASSALQGGGYNEQFF	TGTGCCAGCAGCGCCCTACAGGGGGGAGGGTACAATGAGCAGTTCTTC
TRBV19	TRBJ1-5	.	.	CASRARDSNQPQHF	TGTGCCAGTAGAGCCCGGGACAGCAATCAGCCCCAGCATTTT